This T cell receptor beta chain was captured in a study of CD8 T cells in ankylosing spondylitis. Findings and limits, study-wide: Prior literature has documented some motif variants in synovial fluid and blood from reactive arthritis.

Germline loops: CDR1 SGHNT, CDR2 YENEEA. V was pared by 3 bases and J by 6 bases, with 9 bases of the junction left unmatched. The CDR3 length is 15 residues. Remarks on this clonotype: What it binds is unknown.

TCRdb used MiXCR to reprocess the 5' RACE reads, holding one entry per CDR3 protein. The table shows under 120,000 distinct CDR3 sequences, with 24% occurring only once. The sequenced sample was synovial fluid, either unsorted or a sorted T cell fraction (not recorded which). V usage is TRBV11-3 and J usage is TRBJ2-7; TRBD1 aligns across 9 bases. This TCR derives from a male donor with ankylosing spondylitis. This CDR3 reads CASSFGTGIHTEQYF. CDR3 nucleotide sequence: TGTGCCAGCAGCTTCGGGACAGGGATCCATACCGAGCAGTACTTC.